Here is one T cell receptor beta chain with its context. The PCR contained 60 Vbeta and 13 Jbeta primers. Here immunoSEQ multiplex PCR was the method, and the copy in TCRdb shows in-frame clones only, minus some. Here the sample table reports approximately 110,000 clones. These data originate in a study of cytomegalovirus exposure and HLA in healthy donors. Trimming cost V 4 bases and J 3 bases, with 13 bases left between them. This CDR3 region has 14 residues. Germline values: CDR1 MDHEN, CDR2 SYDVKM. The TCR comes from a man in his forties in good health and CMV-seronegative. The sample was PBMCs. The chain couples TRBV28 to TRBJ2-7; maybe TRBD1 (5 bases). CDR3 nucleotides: TGTGCCAGCAGTTCCCTGGGGCCCGACTACGAGCAGTACTTC. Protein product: CASSSLGPDYEQYF.